This TCR beta chain was documented in a study of blood T cell repertoires in COVID-19. Across the study: Some COVID-19 samples were acute and others convalescent; all came from the United States, Italy and Spain. In each case, the material was cDNA or gDNA derived from T cells, B-cell-depleted T cells, or PBMCs.

Trimming removed 6 bases at V and 0 bases at J, with 14 bases between. Germline V lookup: CDR1 SNHLY, CDR2 FYNNEI. The CDR3 sequence is 15 residues long. Per the original methods: Nucleated cell counts were estimated from reference gene primer amplification. TCRdb's copy holds only in-frame clones and misses some; the assay was immunoSEQ multiplex PCR. Clone size and the V and J calls come from that table; the DNA yielded D and trimming. The data contain about 260,000 clones, roughly 86% of them singletons. The receptor comes from a middle-aged man who had recovered from COVID-19. J is TRBJ2-5 and V is TRBV2, with D possibly matching TRBD2 (6 bases). Sequenced sample: peripheral blood. CDR3 protein: CASRSSGSNQETQYF. CDR3 nucleotide sequence: TGTGCCAGCAGGAGTAGCGGATCGAACCAAGAGACCCAGTACTTC.